These 5 T cell receptor beta chains share one sample of origin, sequenced in a study of Ad26.COV2.S vaccination and SARS-CoV-2 variants. The treatment: around 19 received Ad26.COV2.S at low or high dose, single or two shots; several received placebo; per-sample allocation not given. Day 63 after the first injection of vaccine or placebo was the sampling time. Clones were read by immunoSEQ multiplex PCR, and TCRdb kept only the in-frame ones, dropping some. In the table there are roughly 320,000 clones, around 84% of which are singletons. The sample here was peripheral blood, taken in a trial of Ad26.COV2.S vaccine versus placebo. The receptors shown here come from a person between 18 and 60 years old who received the Ad26.COV2.S COVID-19 vaccine or a placebo.

The V call is TRBV9, the J call TRBJ2-3; 10 bases are shared with TRBD1. Germline V gene lookup returns CDR1 SGDLS and CDR2 YYNGEE. This CDR3 is built from 18 residues. V gave up 2 bases and J gave up 4 bases; unmatched junction bases: 13. DNA of the CDR3: TGTGCCAGCAGCGTCCAAGCACGACAGGGGGCGCGCTCAGATACGCAGTATTTT. Protein: CASSVQARQGARSDTQYF.

This chain joins TRBV7-8 and TRBJ1-5; D unclear. The CDR3 length is 16 residues. Germline loops: CDR1 SGHVS, CDR2 FQNEAQ. V lost 5 bases and J 4 bases, leaving 18 bases between the germline ends. Here the CDR3 DNA reads TGTGCCAGCAGCCCAGCCACACGGGCACTTAATCAGCCCCAGCATTTT. It yields the protein CASSPATRALNQPQHF.

The J gene is TRBJ2-4, the V gene TRBV11-2, with D possibly being TRBD1 (7 bases). Trimming left V 1 base short and J 0 bases short, with 16 bases between. Germline assignment: CDR1 SGHAT and CDR2 FQNNGV. This CDR3 is 18 amino acids long. The CDR3 loop is CASSLAPRGEEAKNIQYF. The CDR3 nucleotides are TGTGCCAGCAGCTTAGCACCCAGGGGGGAAGAAGCCAAAAACATTCAGTACTTC.

The chain joins TRBV9 to TRBJ2-1; D is perhaps TRBD2 (5 bases). Germline assignment: CDR1 SGDLS and CDR2 YYNGEE. Trimming shortened V by 0 bases and J by 6 bases, and 13 bases separated the two germline ends. CDR3 length equals 15 residues. The CDR3 region has the DNA TGTGCCAGCAGCGTAGGCGGGCGGGTCGTCAATGAGCAGTTCTTC. Translation: CASSVGGRVVNEQFF.

The chain recombines TRBV18 with TRBJ2-5; D call uncertain. Trimming took off 6 bases at V and 3 bases at J, with 23 bases between the two ends. CDR1 and CDR2 (germline): KGHSH, LQKENI. The CDR3 is 17 residues long. CDR3 bases: TGTGCCAGCTCCCCCACAAAACATGATGCAGGAAAAGAGACCCAGTACTTC. Residues: CASSPTKHDAGKETQYF.